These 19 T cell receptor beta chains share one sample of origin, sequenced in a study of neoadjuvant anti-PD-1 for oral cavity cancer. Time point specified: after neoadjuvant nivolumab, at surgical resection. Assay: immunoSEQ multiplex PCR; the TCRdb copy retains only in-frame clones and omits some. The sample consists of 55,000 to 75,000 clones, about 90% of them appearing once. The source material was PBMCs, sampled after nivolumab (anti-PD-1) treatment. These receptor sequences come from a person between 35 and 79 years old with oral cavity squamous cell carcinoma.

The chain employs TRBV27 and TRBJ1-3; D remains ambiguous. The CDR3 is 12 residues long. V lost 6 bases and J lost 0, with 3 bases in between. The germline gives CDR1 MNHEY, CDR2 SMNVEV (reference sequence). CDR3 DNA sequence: TGTGCCAGCAGGTCCTCTGGAAACACCATATATTTT. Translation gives CASRSSGNTIYF.

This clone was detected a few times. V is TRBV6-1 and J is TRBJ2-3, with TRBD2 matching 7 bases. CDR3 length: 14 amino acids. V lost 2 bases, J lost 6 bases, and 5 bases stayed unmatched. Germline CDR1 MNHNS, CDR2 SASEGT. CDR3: CASSERPRGDTQYF. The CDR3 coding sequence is TGTGCCAGCAGTGAACGCCCGCGGGGGGATACGCAGTATTTT.

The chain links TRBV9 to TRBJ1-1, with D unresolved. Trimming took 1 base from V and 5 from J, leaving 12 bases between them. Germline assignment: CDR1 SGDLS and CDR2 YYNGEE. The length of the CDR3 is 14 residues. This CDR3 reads CASSVKFEATEAFF. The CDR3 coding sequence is TGTGCCAGCAGCGTAAAATTTGAGGCAACTGAAGCTTTCTTT.

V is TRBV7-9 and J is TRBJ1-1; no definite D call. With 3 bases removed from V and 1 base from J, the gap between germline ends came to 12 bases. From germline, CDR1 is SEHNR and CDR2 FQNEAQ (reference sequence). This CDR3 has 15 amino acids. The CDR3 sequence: CASSFNLLQNTEAFF. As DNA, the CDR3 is TGTGCCAGCAGCTTCAATCTGCTCCAGAACACTGAAGCTTTCTTT.

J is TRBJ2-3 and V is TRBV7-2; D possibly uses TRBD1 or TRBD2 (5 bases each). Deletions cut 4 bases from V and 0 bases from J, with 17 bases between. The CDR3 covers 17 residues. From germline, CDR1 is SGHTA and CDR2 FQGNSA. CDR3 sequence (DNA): TGTGCCAGCAGCTATCGGGGCGCGGCAATTAGCACAGATACGCAGTATTTT. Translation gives CASSYRGAAISTDTQYF.

The CDR3 loop is CASSEWTSGSTDTQYF. The CDR3 coding sequence is TGTGCCAGCAGTGAATGGACTAGCGGGAGCACAGATACGCAGTATTTT. V gene TRBV6-1 combines with J gene TRBJ2-3; 11 nucleotides match TRBD2. V dropped 2 bases and J dropped 0; count of bases not matched to a gene: 1. The CDR3 sequence is 16 residues long. In germline, CDR1 is MNHNS, CDR2 SASEGT.

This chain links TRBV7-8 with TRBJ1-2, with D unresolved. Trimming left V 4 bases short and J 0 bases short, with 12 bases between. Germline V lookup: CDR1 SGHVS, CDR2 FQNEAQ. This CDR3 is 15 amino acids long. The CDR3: CASSSPAGANYGYTF. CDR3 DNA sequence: TGTGCCAGCAGCTCTCCGGCCGGGGCTAACTATGGCTACACCTTC.

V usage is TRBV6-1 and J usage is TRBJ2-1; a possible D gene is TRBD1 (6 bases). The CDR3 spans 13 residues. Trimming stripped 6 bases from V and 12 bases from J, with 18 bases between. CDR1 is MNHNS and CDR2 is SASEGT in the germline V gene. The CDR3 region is CASRSHRDPGQFF. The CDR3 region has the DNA TGTGCCAGCAGATCCCACAGGGACCCTGGGCAGTTCTTC.

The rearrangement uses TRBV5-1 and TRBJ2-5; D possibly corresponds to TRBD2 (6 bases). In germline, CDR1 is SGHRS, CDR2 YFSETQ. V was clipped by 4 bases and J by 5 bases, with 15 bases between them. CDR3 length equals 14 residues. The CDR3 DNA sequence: TGCGCCAGCAGCGAGGGAGGTGGTGGGGAGACCCAGTACTTC. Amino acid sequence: CASSEGGGGETQYF.

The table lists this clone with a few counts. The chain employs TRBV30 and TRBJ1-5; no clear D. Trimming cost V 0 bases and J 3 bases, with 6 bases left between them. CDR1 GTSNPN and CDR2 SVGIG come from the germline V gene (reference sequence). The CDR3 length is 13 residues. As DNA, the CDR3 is TGTGCCTGGAGTGTACAGAACAATCAGCCCCAGCATTTT. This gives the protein CAWSVQNNQPQHF. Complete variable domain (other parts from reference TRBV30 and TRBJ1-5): SQTIHQWPATLVQPVGSPLSLECTVEGTSNPNLYWYRQAAGRGLQLLFYSVGIGQISSEVPQNLSASRPQDRQFILSSKKLLLSDSGFYLCAWSVQNNQPQHFGDGTRLSIL.

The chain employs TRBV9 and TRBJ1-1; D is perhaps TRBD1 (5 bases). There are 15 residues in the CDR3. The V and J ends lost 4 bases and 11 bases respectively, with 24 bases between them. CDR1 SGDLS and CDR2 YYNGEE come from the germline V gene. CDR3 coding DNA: TGTGCCAGCAGCACACACGGGACGGCTGACGGTAGGGCTTTCTTT. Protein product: CASSTHGTADGRAFF.

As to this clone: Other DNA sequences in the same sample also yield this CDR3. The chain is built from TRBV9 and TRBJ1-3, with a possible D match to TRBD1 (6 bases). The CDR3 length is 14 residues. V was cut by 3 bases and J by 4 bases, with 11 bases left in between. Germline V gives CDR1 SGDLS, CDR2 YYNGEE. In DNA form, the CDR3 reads TGTGCCAGCAGCGCGACAGGCTCGGGAAACACCATATATTTT. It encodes CASSATGSGNTIYF.

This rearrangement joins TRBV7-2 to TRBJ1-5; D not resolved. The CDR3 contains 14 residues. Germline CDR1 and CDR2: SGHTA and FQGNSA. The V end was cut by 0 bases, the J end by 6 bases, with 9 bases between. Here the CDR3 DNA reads TGTGCCAGCAGCTTAGCGTGGGTGGGTCAGCCCCAGCATTTT. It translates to CASSLAWVGQPQHF. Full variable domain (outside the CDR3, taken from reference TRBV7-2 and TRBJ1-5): GAGVSQSPSNKVTEKGKDVELRCDPISGHTALYWYRQSLGQGLEFLIYFQGNSAPDKSGLPSDRFSAERTGGSVSTLTIQRTQQEDSAVYLCASSLAWVGQPQHFGDGTRLSIL.

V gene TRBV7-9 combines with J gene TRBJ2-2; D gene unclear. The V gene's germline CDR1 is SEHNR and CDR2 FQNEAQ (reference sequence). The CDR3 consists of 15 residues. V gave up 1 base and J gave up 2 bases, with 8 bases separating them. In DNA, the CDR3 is TGTGCCAGCAGCTTAGAGCCAGGCAACACCGGGGAGCTGTTTTTT. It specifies CASSLEPGNTGELFF.

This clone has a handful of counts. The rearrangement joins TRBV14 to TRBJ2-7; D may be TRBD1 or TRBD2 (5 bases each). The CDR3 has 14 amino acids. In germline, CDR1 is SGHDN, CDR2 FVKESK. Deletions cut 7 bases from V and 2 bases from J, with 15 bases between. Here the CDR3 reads CASKCRDAAYEQYF. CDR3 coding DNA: TGTGCCAGCAAGTGCCGGGACGCAGCCTACGAGCAGTACTTC.

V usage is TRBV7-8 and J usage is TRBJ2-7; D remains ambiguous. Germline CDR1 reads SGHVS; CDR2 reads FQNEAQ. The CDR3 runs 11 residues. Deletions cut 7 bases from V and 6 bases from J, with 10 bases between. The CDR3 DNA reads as TGTGCCAGCACTACCCTGGGCGAGCAGTACTTC. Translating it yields CASTTLGEQYF.

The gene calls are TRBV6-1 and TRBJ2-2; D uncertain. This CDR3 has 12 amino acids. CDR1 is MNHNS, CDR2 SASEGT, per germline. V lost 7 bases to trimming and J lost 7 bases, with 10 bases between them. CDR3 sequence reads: CASKNKGGELFF. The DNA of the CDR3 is TGTGCCAGCAAAAACAAGGGCGGGGAGCTGTTTTTT.

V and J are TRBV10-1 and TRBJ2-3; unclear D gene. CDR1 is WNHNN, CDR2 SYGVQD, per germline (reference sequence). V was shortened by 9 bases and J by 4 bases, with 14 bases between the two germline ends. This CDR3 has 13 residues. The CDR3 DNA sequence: TGCGCCAGTAGTTATGTGTCTTCAGATACGCAGTATTTT. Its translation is CASSYVSSDTQYF.

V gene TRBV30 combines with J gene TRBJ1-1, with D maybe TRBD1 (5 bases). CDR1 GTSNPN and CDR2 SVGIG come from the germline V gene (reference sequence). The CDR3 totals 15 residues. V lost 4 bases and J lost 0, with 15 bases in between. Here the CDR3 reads CAWNIRQRLNTEAFF. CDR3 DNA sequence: TGTGCCTGGAACATACGACAGCGTTTGAACACTGAAGCTTTCTTT.